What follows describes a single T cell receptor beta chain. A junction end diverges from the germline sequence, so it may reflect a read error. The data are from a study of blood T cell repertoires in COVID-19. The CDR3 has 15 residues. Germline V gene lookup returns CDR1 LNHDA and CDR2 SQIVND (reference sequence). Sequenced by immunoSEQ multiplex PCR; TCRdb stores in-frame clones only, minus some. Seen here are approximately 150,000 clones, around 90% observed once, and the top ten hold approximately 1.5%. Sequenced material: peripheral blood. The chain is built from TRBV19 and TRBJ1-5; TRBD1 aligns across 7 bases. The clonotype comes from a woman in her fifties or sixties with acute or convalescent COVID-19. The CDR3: CASTQGTAGNRPQHF. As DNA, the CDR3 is TGTGCCAGTACCCAGGGGACAGCAGGAAATCGGCCCCAGCATTTT.